These T cell receptor beta chains were read from a single sample in a study of blood T cell repertoires in COVID-19. Method: immunoSEQ multiplex PCR; TCRdb's copy keeps in-frame clones and lacks some. The table lists about 87,000 clones, approximately 89% of them singletons, with around 7.4% in the top ten. Sequences were obtained from peripheral blood. These receptors came from a human donor with acute or convalescent COVID-19. The donor label of this sample is uncertain. Both conserved end residues are part of each CDR3. The D gene is left open where the match is weak. The size of a clone is reported for some rows only, either as once, few or many, or as a class for expanded clones.

clone size	V gene	D gene	J gene	CDR3 protein	CDR3 DNA
few	TRBV19	TRBD1	TRBJ1-5	CASMPGQSVSQPQHF	TGTGCCAGTATGCCGGGACAGTCCGTTTCTCAGCCCCAGCATTTT
.	TRBV27	TRBD1	TRBJ2-7	CASSRRGQGVEQYF	TGTGCCAGTTCGCGAAGAGGGCAGGGGGTCGAGCAGTACTTC
once	TRBV7-3	.	TRBJ2-5	CASSPTAVRASETQYF	TGTGCCAGCAGCCCCACAGCGGTTCGGGCCTCAGAGACCCAGTACTTC
.	TRBV11-3	.	TRBJ2-7	CASSPLTHLAHEQYF	TGTGCCAGCAGCCCTTTGACGCACTTAGCCCACGAGCAGTACTTC
once	TRBV7-3	.	TRBJ2-3	CASSPSRGGQDTQYF	TGTGCCAGCAGCCCGTCGAGGGGGGGCCAAGATACGCAGTATTTT
.	TRBV19	.	TRBJ1-4	CASSIRVHDGEKLFF	TGTGCCAGTAGTATCCGGGTACATGATGGAGAAAAACTGTTTTTT
.	TRBV3-1/TRBV3-2	.	TRBJ1-2	CASSQGGGPNYGYTF	TGTGCCAGCAGCCAAGGAGGAGGTCCTAACTATGGCTACACCTTC
.	TRBV5-1	.	TRBJ1-1	CASSLPGAVEMNTEAFF	TGCGCCAGCAGCTTGCCAGGGGCTGTGGAAATGAACACTGAAGCTTTCTTT
.	TRBV24-1	.	TRBJ2-5	CATNSGRGPQETQYF	TGTGCCACCAACAGTGGCAGGGGCCCCCAAGAGACCCAGTACTTC
.	TRBV30	.	TRBJ1-2	CAWSSGLSISFYGYTF	TGTGCCTGGAGTTCTGGGCTCTCCATCTCATTTTATGGCTACACCTTC
.	TRBV5-5	TRBD2	TRBJ2-7	CASSLSGTVSYEQYF	TGTGCCAGCAGCTTGAGCGGGACGGTCTCCTACGAGCAGTACTTC
.	TRBV9	.	TRBJ1-5	CASSVAQDQPQHF	TGTGCCAGCAGCGTAGCGCAGGATCAGCCCCAGCATTTT
.	TRBV29-1	TRBD2	TRBJ2-3	CSVLAGAGDTQYF	TGCAGCGTTTTAGCGGGGGCGGGGGATACGCAGTATTTT
.	TRBV29-1	.	TRBJ1-1	CSAQDMQPGDHEAFF	TGCAGCGCCCAAGACATGCAGCCAGGGGATCATGAAGCTTTCTTT
.	TRBV29-1	.	TRBJ2-1	CSAIRGSYNEQFF	TGCAGCGCTATTCGGGGGTCTTACAATGAGCAGTTCTTC
few	TRBV5-6	.	TRBJ1-1	CASSLNKGMAFF	TGTGCCAGCAGCCTGAACAAGGGGATGGCTTTCTTT
.	TRBV7-3	.	TRBJ2-5	CASSLRGTPQETQYF	TGTGCCAGCAGCTTACGCGGGACTCCTCAAGAGACCCAGTACTTC
.	TRBV7-6	TRBD1	TRBJ2-5	CASSLGLGQAQETQYF	TGTGCCAGCAGCTTAGGCCTCGGACAGGCCCAAGAGACCCAGTACTTC
once	TRBV4-1	TRBD1	TRBJ1-3	CASSQPGQGNTIYF	TGCGCCAGCAGCCAACCCGGACAGGGTAACACCATATATTTT
.	TRBV28	TRBD1	TRBJ1-1	CASSLPGGTSTSEAFF	TGTGCCAGCAGTTTACCAGGGGGTACCTCGACGTCTGAAGCTTTCTTT
.	TRBV15	.	TRBJ2-1	CATSREPGVLEQFF	TGTGCCACCAGCAGAGAGCCGGGGGTTCTTGAGCAGTTCTTC
.	TRBV7-6	TRBD1	TRBJ2-5	CASSPGQGVRQETQYF	TGTGCCAGCAGCCCGGGACAGGGAGTTCGACAAGAGACCCAGTACTTC
.	TRBV9	TRBD2	TRBJ2-3	CASSPTSGGALDTQYF	TGTGCCAGCAGCCCCACTAGCGGGGGGGCCTTAGATACGCAGTATTTT
.	TRBV5-1	.	TRBJ2-5	CASSLAIQETQYF	TGCGCCAGCAGCTTGGCCATTCAAGAGACCCAGTACTTC
.	TRBV9	.	TRBJ1-2	CASSVHYSDTPSRLNYGYTF	TGTGCCAGCAGCGTCCACTACTCGGACACCCCCTCTCGGCTCAACTATGGCTACACCTTC
.	TRBV7-6	.	TRBJ2-6	CASSLPVSGANVLTF	TGTGCCAGCAGCTTACCCGTCTCTGGGGCCAACGTCCTGACTTTC
.	TRBV9	.	TRBJ2-2	CASSIRENTGELFF	TGTGCCAGCAGCATTCGGGAGAACACCGGGGAGCTGTTTTTT
.	TRBV5-1	TRBD2	TRBJ2-1	CASSLVVAGVYEQFF	TGCGCCAGCAGCTTGGTGGTAGCGGGGGTGTATGAGCAGTTCTTC
.	TRBV3-1/TRBV3-2	.	TRBJ2-5	CASSPLRETQYF	TGTGCCAGCAGCCCGCTGCGAGAGACCCAGTACTTC
.	TRBV3-1/TRBV3-2	.	TRBJ2-3	CASSQGQGTDTQYF	TGTGCCAGCAGCCAAGGACAGGGCACAGATACGCAGTATTTT
.	TRBV10-3	TRBD1	TRBJ2-5	CATALGGQGNQETQYF	TGTGCCACGGCGCTGGGTGGACAGGGGAACCAAGAGACCCAGTACTTC
.	TRBV5-4	TRBD1	TRBJ1-4	CASSLPGQGNEKLFF	TGTGCCAGCAGCTTGCCGGGACAGGGAAACGAAAAACTGTTTTTT
.	TRBV12-5	.	TRBJ2-2	CASGPTGTGELFF	TGTGCTAGTGGTCCGACGGGAACCGGGGAGCTGTTTTTT
.	TRBV11-3	TRBD1	TRBJ2-5	CASSLDQGVQETQYF	TGTGCCAGCAGCTTAGATCAGGGGGTACAAGAGACCCAGTACTTC
.	TRBV5-1	.	TRBJ2-2	CASSLARTGGLANTGELFF	TGCGCCAGCAGCTTGGCCCGGACGGGGGGCCTTGCGAACACCGGGGAGCTGTTTTTT
once	TRBV5-8	TRBD1	TRBJ1-5	CASSPRTGKISNQPQHF	TGTGCCAGCAGCCCTAGGACAGGGAAGATCAGCAATCAGCCCCAGCATTTT
.	TRBV30	TRBD1	TRBJ1-5	CAWRPKGQGYQPQHF	TGTGCCTGGAGGCCCAAGGGACAGGGATATCAGCCCCAGCATTTT
.	TRBV21-1	.	TRBJ1-5	CASSKYPGQAPNQPQHF	TGTGCCAGCAGCAAATACCCGGGACAGGCCCCCAATCAGCCCCAGCATTTT
.	TRBV19	.	TRBJ1-5	CASSIHNTNRLGNQPQHF	TGTGCCAGTAGTATCCACAACACAAACAGGCTCGGTAATCAGCCCCAGCATTTT
.	TRBV5-1	.	TRBJ1-4	CASRKPGFDEKLFF	TGCGCCAGCAGGAAGCCCGGGTTCGATGAAAAACTGTTTTTT
.	TRBV27	TRBD2	TRBJ2-5	CASKPSGGATLETQYF	TGTGCCAGCAAGCCTAGCGGGGGGGCTACCCTGGAGACCCAGTACTTC
.	TRBV27	TRBD2	TRBJ2-1	CASSLGGGNEQFF	TGTGCCAGCAGTTTAGGGGGGGGCAATGAGCAGTTCTTC
.	TRBV7-8	.	TRBJ1-1	CASGASQNTEAFF	TGTGCCAGCGGGGCATCACAGAACACTGAAGCTTTCTTT
.	TRBV7-2	.	TRBJ1-2	CASSLASREDGYTF	TGTGCCAGCAGCTTAGCGTCCAGGGAAGACGGCTACACCTTC
once	TRBV20-1	.	TRBJ2-5	CSAQRGETQYF	TGCAGTGCCCAGCGCGGAGAGACCCAGTACTTC
.	TRBV7-3	TRBD1	TRBJ1-1	CASSLSDRGTEAFF	TGTGCCAGCAGCTTATCCGACAGGGGCACTGAAGCTTTCTTT
.	TRBV6-4	.	TRBJ1-5	CASRQEAWGNQPQHF	TGTGCCAGCAGACAGGAAGCGTGGGGCAATCAGCCCCAGCATTTT
few	TRBV21-1	.	TRBJ1-2	CASSAHATGSKGYTF	TGTGCCAGCAGCGCCCATGCGACAGGGAGTAAAGGCTACACCTTC